This T cell receptor beta chain appears in the sequencing data of a study of cytomegalovirus exposure and HLA in healthy donors. On the study more broadly: The roughly 100 million unique TCR beta sequences, from roughly 170 million T cells, were found by an earlier analysis. Within an early data release were about 85 million unique TCRs drawn from HLA-typed donors. Study-wide results and caveats: The number of N-insertions in an Asian-associated ancestry cluster was reportedly below the approximately 700-donor mean in a later analysis. The dataset shows that most TCR sequences were rare, while some public TCRs occurred in many donors.

Turning to this clone: Its antigen is undetermined.

Primers for the PCR totalled 60 Vbeta and 13 Jbeta. Only in-frame clones appear in the TCRdb table, and some are missing; sequencing was by immunoSEQ multiplex PCR. The sample includes approximately 110,000 clones, 65% to 80% of them seen just once. The trim removed 4 bases at V and 7 bases at J, leaving 4 bases unmatched. This CDR3 contains 13 residues. Germline CDR1 SGHDT, CDR2 YYEEEE. The chain joins TRBV5-6 to TRBJ2-1, with 8 nucleotides matching TRBD1. The TCR comes from a female donor in good health and CMV-seropositive. The sequenced sample consisted of PBMCs. The CDR3 is CASSPGTGNEQFF. CDR3 DNA: TGTGCCAGCAGCCCTGGGACAGGTAATGAGCAGTTCTTC.